Detailed here is one T cell receptor (beta chain). This record belongs to a study of blood T cell repertoires in COVID-19. Study overall: The United States, Italy and Spain were the sources of the acute and convalescent COVID-19 samples. The cDNA or gDNA used as material had been derived from T cells, B-cell-depleted T cells, or PBMCs.

In the original processing: From reference gene primer amplification, estimates of nucleated cell counts were derived. Sequencing used immunoSEQ multiplex PCR; TCRdb keeps in-frame clones, though not all of them. V, J and clone size reflect that table, while D and trimming were determined from the DNA. This sample has roughly 130,000 clones, with approximately 80% found just once. Trimming took 4 bases from V and 6 from J; bases not matched to a gene: 0. This CDR3 is 12 amino acids long. Germline lookup yields CDR1 LGHDT and CDR2 YNNKEL (reference sequence). The sequence was collected from a man in his 70s with acute or convalescent COVID-19. The sequencing sample was made of peripheral blood. The chain combines TRBV3-1 (or the pseudogene TRBV3-2) with TRBJ2-7, with TRBD1 identical over 10 bases. This CDR3 is CASSRTGGEQYF. In nucleotides, the CDR3 is TGTGCCAGCAGCCGGACAGGGGGCGAGCAGTACTTC.